These T cell receptor beta chains were read from a single sample in a study of shared clonotypes between healthy human individuals. TCRdb's table, derived via immunoSEQ multiplex PCR, lists solely in-frame clones and lacks some. The table includes millions of clones, 85% to 95% detected once. Sequences were obtained from naive CD4+ T cells sorted from blood. The receptors were gathered from a man between 18 and 29 years old in good health. CDR3s include the opening cysteine and the closing phenylalanine or tryptophan. Fields, in order: clone size, J gene, CDR3 length, D gene, V gene, CDR3 DNA, CDR3 protein. A D gene is named only where the DNA matches it firmly. Only part of the rows carry a size: once, few, many, or a class if the clone is expanded.

abundance: -; j_gene: TRBJ2-7; len: 16; d_gene: TRBD1; v_gene: TRBV7-2; CDR3nt: TGTGCCAGCAGCTTCGGACAGGGTTCAAAGTCCTACGAGCAGTACTTC; CDR3aa: CASSFGQGSKSYEQYF
abundance: -; j_gene: TRBJ1-4; len: 16; d_gene: TRBD1; v_gene: TRBV5-1; CDR3nt: TGCGCCAGCAGCTTTTCCTTAGGGGGCACTAATGAAAAACTGTTTTTT; CDR3aa: CASSFSLGGTNEKLFF
abundance: -; j_gene: TRBJ1-2; len: 13; d_gene: -; v_gene: TRBV30; CDR3nt: TGTGCCTGGAGTGGACAGTCTCCAGGGGGCTACACCTTC; CDR3aa: CAWSGQSPGGYTF
abundance: -; j_gene: TRBJ1-6; len: 18; d_gene: -; v_gene: TRBV11-3; CDR3nt: TGTGCCAGCAGCTTAGTCCCCCAGAACCGCTCCTATAATTCACCCCTCCACTTT; CDR3aa: CASSLVPQNRSYNSPLHF
abundance: -; j_gene: TRBJ2-3; len: 14; d_gene: TRBD2; v_gene: TRBV2; CDR3nt: TGTGCCAGCACTCCGGGACTAGGAAGTGAGACGCAGTATTTT; CDR3aa: CASTPGLGSETQYF
abundance: -; j_gene: TRBJ2-7; len: 15; d_gene: TRBD2; v_gene: TRBV5-6; CDR3nt: TGTGCCAGCAGCTTGGGTGGCGGGAGGGCCCACGAGCAGTACTTC; CDR3aa: CASSLGGGRAHEQYF
abundance: once; j_gene: TRBJ1-5; len: 15; d_gene: TRBD1; v_gene: TRBV6-5; CDR3nt: TGTGCCAGCAGTCAGACAGGGTATAGCAATCAGCCCCAGCATTTT; CDR3aa: CASSQTGYSNQPQHF
abundance: -; j_gene: TRBJ1-2; len: 13; d_gene: -; v_gene: TRBV18; CDR3nt: TGTGCCAGCTCTGGGTTATCCGACTATGGCTACACCTTC; CDR3aa: CASSGLSDYGYTF
abundance: -; j_gene: TRBJ1-1; len: 14; d_gene: -; v_gene: TRBV4-3; CDR3nt: TGCGCCAGCAGCCGCCTGGAGGGGAACACTGAAGCTTTCTTT; CDR3aa: CASSRLEGNTEAFF
abundance: -; j_gene: TRBJ1-2; len: 14; d_gene: -; v_gene: TRBV27; CDR3nt: TGTGCCAGCAGCCTGAAAGGACATGACTATGGCTACACCTTC; CDR3aa: CASSLKGHDYGYTF
abundance: -; j_gene: TRBJ1-1; len: 14; d_gene: -; v_gene: TRBV5-1; CDR3nt: TGCGCCAGCAGCTTGGGCAGGGTGGACACTGAAGCTTTCTTT; CDR3aa: CASSLGRVDTEAFF
abundance: -; j_gene: TRBJ2-7; len: 15; d_gene: -; v_gene: TRBV7-8; CDR3nt: TGTGCCAGCAGCTTGAGACAGGTGGACTCCTACGAGCAGTACTTC; CDR3aa: CASSLRQVDSYEQYF
abundance: -; j_gene: TRBJ2-5; len: 13; d_gene: -; v_gene: TRBV6-5; CDR3nt: TGTGCCAGCAGTAGGAGCCTTGGTGAGACCCAGTACTTC; CDR3aa: CASSRSLGETQYF
abundance: -; j_gene: TRBJ2-1; len: 15; d_gene: TRBD2; v_gene: TRBV5-1; CDR3nt: TGCGCCAGCAGCTTAGGGGCGGGAGATGCTTATGAGCAGTTCTTC; CDR3aa: CASSLGAGDAYEQFF
abundance: -; j_gene: TRBJ2-7; len: 15; d_gene: -; v_gene: TRBV6-5; CDR3nt: TGTGCCAGCAGTTACTCGACAGGTGGTATCTACGAGCAGTACTTC; CDR3aa: CASSYSTGGIYEQYF
abundance: -; j_gene: TRBJ2-7; len: 11; d_gene: -; v_gene: TRBV20-1; CDR3nt: TGCAGTGTGACTTTCGACTACGAGCAGTACTTC; CDR3aa: CSVTFDYEQYF
abundance: once; j_gene: TRBJ1-5; len: 15; d_gene: -; v_gene: TRBV6-1; CDR3nt: TGTGCCAGCAGACAGGGATCATATAGCAATCAGCCCCAGCATTTT; CDR3aa: CASRQGSYSNQPQHF
abundance: -; j_gene: TRBJ1-5; len: 15; d_gene: -; v_gene: TRBV7-8; CDR3nt: TGTGCCAGCAGCTCGGCCGGAAAGAAGGTTCAGCCCCAGCATTTT; CDR3aa: CASSSAGKKVQPQHF
abundance: -; j_gene: TRBJ1-6; len: 16; d_gene: TRBD1; v_gene: TRBV28; CDR3nt: TGTGCCAGCAAGGACAGGGGGAGCTCCTATAATTCACCCCTCCACTTT; CDR3aa: CASKDRGSSYNSPLHF
abundance: -; j_gene: TRBJ1-5; len: 15; d_gene: -; v_gene: TRBV11-2; CDR3nt: TGTGCCAGCAGCTTAGTTTCAGGGAAGGATCAGCCCCAGCATTTT; CDR3aa: CASSLVSGKDQPQHF
abundance: -; j_gene: TRBJ1-1; len: 14; d_gene: TRBD1; v_gene: TRBV6-1; CDR3nt: TGTGCCAGCAGTTTAACGGGACAGGGCACTGAAGCTTTCTTT; CDR3aa: CASSLTGQGTEAFF
abundance: -; j_gene: TRBJ2-1; len: 16; d_gene: TRBD2; v_gene: TRBV29-1; CDR3nt: TGCAGCGTTGAATATGGCGGGAGAGGCCCCTACAATGAGCAGTTCTTC; CDR3aa: CSVEYGGRGPYNEQFF
abundance: -; j_gene: TRBJ2-7; len: 14; d_gene: -; v_gene: TRBV18; CDR3nt: TGTGCCAGCTCACCCCCAGGGGTGGGCTACGAGCAGTACTTC; CDR3aa: CASSPPGVGYEQYF
abundance: -; j_gene: TRBJ1-1; len: 16; d_gene: TRBD1; v_gene: TRBV5-8; CDR3nt: TGTGCCAGCAGTTCGGACAGGGCCTGGGGAAACACTGAAGCTTTCTTT; CDR3aa: CASSSDRAWGNTEAFF
abundance: -; j_gene: TRBJ2-3; len: 14; d_gene: -; v_gene: TRBV7-2; CDR3nt: TGTGCCAGCAGCGGGGGAAGGAGGACAGATACGCAGTATTTT; CDR3aa: CASSGGRRTDTQYF
abundance: -; j_gene: TRBJ2-7; len: 16; d_gene: -; v_gene: TRBV5-1; CDR3nt: TGCGCCAGCAGCTTGGACTCGGCAGCCGGTTCCTACGAGCAGTACTTC; CDR3aa: CASSLDSAAGSYEQYF
abundance: -; j_gene: TRBJ1-1; len: 13; d_gene: -; v_gene: TRBV7-3; CDR3nt: TGTGCCAGCAGCCTAAGAAGGAACACTGAAGCTTTCTTT; CDR3aa: CASSLRRNTEAFF
abundance: -; j_gene: TRBJ1-2; len: 12; d_gene: -; v_gene: TRBV30; CDR3nt: TGTGCCTGGACAAGCAGGGCGGGTGGCTACACCTTC; CDR3aa: CAWTSRAGGYTF
abundance: -; j_gene: TRBJ2-7; len: 16; d_gene: -; v_gene: TRBV10-2; CDR3nt: TGCGCCAGCAGGAGCTCGGACGGGGGAAGCTCCTACGAGCAGTACTTC; CDR3aa: CASRSSDGGSSYEQYF
abundance: once; j_gene: TRBJ1-1; len: 15; d_gene: -; v_gene: TRBV19; CDR3nt: TGTGCCAGTAGTATAGGGGATTACAGGACCACTGAAGCTTTCTTT; CDR3aa: CASSIGDYRTTEAFF
abundance: -; j_gene: TRBJ2-2; len: 14; d_gene: -; v_gene: TRBV6-8; CDR3nt: TGTGCCAGCCAGGACCAACTCAACACCGGGGAGCTGTTTTTT; CDR3aa: CASQDQLNTGELFF
abundance: -; j_gene: TRBJ1-4; len: 19; d_gene: TRBD1; v_gene: TRBV4-3; CDR3nt: TGCGCCAGCAGCCAAGAATGGGACAGGGCGGGGGGAAAAAATGAAAAACTGTTTTTT; CDR3aa: CASSQEWDRAGGKNEKLFF
abundance: -; j_gene: TRBJ2-1; len: 15; d_gene: TRBD2; v_gene: TRBV28; CDR3nt: TGTGCCAGCAACCGAGCGGGGTCCTCCTACAATGAGCAGTTCTTC; CDR3aa: CASNRAGSSYNEQFF
abundance: -; j_gene: TRBJ1-3; len: 13; d_gene: -; v_gene: TRBV28; CDR3nt: TGTGCCAGCACCCGGGAGTTAGGAAACACCATATATTTT; CDR3aa: CASTRELGNTIYF
abundance: -; j_gene: TRBJ1-6; len: 13; d_gene: -; v_gene: TRBV30; CDR3nt: TGTGCCTGGACTGCGGGGGGAGGTTCACCCCTCCACTTT; CDR3aa: CAWTAGGGSPLHF
abundance: -; j_gene: TRBJ2-2; len: 14; d_gene: -; v_gene: TRBV2; CDR3nt: TGTGCCAGCAGTCGTTTGTCGGGGGCCGGGGAGCTGTTTTTT; CDR3aa: CASSRLSGAGELFF
abundance: -; j_gene: TRBJ1-5; len: 14; d_gene: -; v_gene: TRBV6-5; CDR3nt: TGTGCCAGCAGTTCCGGGCAGGGAAGTCAGCCCCAGCATTTT; CDR3aa: CASSSGQGSQPQHF
abundance: -; j_gene: TRBJ1-3; len: 17; d_gene: TRBD1; v_gene: TRBV7-9; CDR3nt: TGTGCCAGCAGCTCGTACCTCGGACAGGCTCGGAGGAACACCATATACTTT; CDR3aa: CASSSYLGQARRNTIYF
abundance: -; j_gene: TRBJ1-6; len: 16; d_gene: -; v_gene: TRBV4-1; CDR3nt: TGCGCCAGCAGCCAAGGTACAGGGACCTATAATTCACCCCTCCACTTT; CDR3aa: CASSQGTGTYNSPLHF
abundance: -; j_gene: TRBJ1-3; len: 15; d_gene: TRBD1; v_gene: TRBV6-1; CDR3nt: TGTGCCAGCAGTGAGGGGACAGTCTCTGGAAACACCATATATTTT; CDR3aa: CASSEGTVSGNTIYF
abundance: -; j_gene: TRBJ2-5; len: 13; d_gene: TRBD2; v_gene: TRBV5-4; CDR3nt: TGTGCCAGCAGCTTGGCGCCTAGCGGTCTCCAGTACTTC; CDR3aa: CASSLAPSGLQYF
abundance: -; j_gene: TRBJ2-5; len: 13; d_gene: -; v_gene: TRBV6-5; CDR3nt: TGTGCCAGCAGTTACCAGGGTCCAGAGACCCAGTACTTC; CDR3aa: CASSYQGPETQYF
abundance: once; j_gene: TRBJ1-6; len: 15; d_gene: -; v_gene: TRBV5-1; CDR3nt: TGCGCCAGCAGCTTGGGGGGTTCCTATAATTCACCCCTCCACTTT; CDR3aa: CASSLGGSYNSPLHF